Listed here are 17 T cell receptor beta chains from one sample, sequenced in a study of blood T cell repertoires in COVID-19. TCRdb's table, derived via immunoSEQ multiplex PCR, lists solely in-frame clones and lacks some. In the table there are about 340,000 clones, around four fifths of which are singletons. The sequenced material came from peripheral blood. The origin of the receptors is a man younger than 45 with active or convalescent COVID-19.

This clone came up once. J is TRBJ2-7 and V is TRBV18; D is possibly TRBD1 (6 bases). The CDR3 is 15 amino acids. CDR1 and CDR2 (germline): KGHSH, LQKENI. V was pared by 0 bases and J by 5 bases, with 14 bases between. The CDR3 region has the DNA TGTGCCAGCTCACCACCGGTAGGGGGAGTCAACGAGCAGTACTTC. Protein sequence: CASSPPVGGVNEQYF.

This clone appeared a single time. The chain employs TRBV28 and TRBJ2-7; 10 nucleotides line up with TRBD1. The CDR3 sequence is 14 residues long. Germline V gives CDR1 MDHEN, CDR2 SYDVKM. J lost 2 bases, V lost 5 bases, and 3 bases had no gene match. The DNA for the CDR3 is TGTGCCAGCAGTGGACAGGGGGTTGCCTACGAGCAGTACTTC. Translated: CASSGQGVAYEQYF.

V usage is TRBV6-4 and J usage is TRBJ1-1, with D possibly matching TRBD1 (5 bases). The CDR3 sequence is 14 residues long. In germline, CDR1 is MRHNA, CDR2 SNTAGT. V was shortened by 6 bases and J by 7 bases, with 18 bases between the two germline ends. CDR3 protein: CASRTSSGSIEAFF. The CDR3, as DNA: TGTGCCAGCAGAACCTCATCAGGGTCTATTGAAGCTTTCTTT.

The chain links TRBV5-1 to TRBJ1-1; tentative D call: TRBD1 (6 bases). Germline V CDR1 and CDR2: SGHRS, YFSETQ. V was pared by 4 bases and J by 1 base, with 11 bases between. CDR3 length: 14 residues. The CDR3 spells CASSLLQGNTEAFF. The CDR3 nucleotides read TGCGCCAGCAGCCTCCTACAGGGGAACACTGAAGCTTTCTTT.

The chain recombines TRBV4-3 with TRBJ1-4; TRBD1 matches at 7 bases. The trim removed 1 base at V and 7 bases at J, leaving 9 bases unmatched. The CDR3 has 16 residues. CDR1 LGHNA and CDR2 YSLEER come from the germline V gene. Here the CDR3 reads CASSQVSPQGGEKLFF. The CDR3 DNA reads TGCGCCAGCAGCCAAGTTAGCCCCCAGGGGGGTGAAAAACTGTTTTTT.

V gene TRBV19 combines with J gene TRBJ1-1; D not certain. Germline V CDR1 and CDR2: LNHDA, SQIVND (reference sequence). The CDR3 is 13 residues long. V lost 7 bases to trimming and J lost 6 bases, with 15 bases between them. The CDR3 region has the DNA TGTGCCAGTACCTCCTGGGAGGGTTCTGAAGCTTTCTTT. Translating it yields CASTSWEGSEAFF.

This clone was counted once. The DNA of the CDR3 is TGTGCCAGCAGTTACTCCGGGGCGGGGAAGGAATCACCCCTCCACTTT. This encodes CASSYSGAGKESPLHF. The chain recombines TRBV6-6 with TRBJ1-6; tentatively, D is TRBD1 (5 bases). CDR1 and CDR2 (germline): MNHNY, SVGAGI (reference sequence). V was pared by 0 bases and J by 10 bases, with 16 bases between. CDR3 size: 16 residues.

This sequence joins TRBV28 and TRBJ1-2; TRBD1 aligns across 7 bases. Germline assignment: CDR1 MDHEN and CDR2 SYDVKM. The CDR3 contains 14 residues. The junction had 2 bases not matched to a gene; V was cut back by 3 bases and J by 1 base. The CDR3 bases are TGTGCCAGCAGTTTGGGACAGATTAACTATGGCTACACCTTC. Encoded protein: CASSLGQINYGYTF.

This sequence joins TRBV3-1 (or the pseudogene TRBV3-2) and TRBJ2-5, with no clear D. Germline CDR1 reads LGHDT; CDR2 reads YNNKEL (reference sequence). The CDR3 consists of 17 residues. V lost 3 bases, J lost 3 bases, and 20 bases lay in between. The DNA for the CDR3 is TGTGCCAGCAGCCATGCTCCCGTGTTGACTGTGGAAGAGACCCAGTACTTC. Protein: CASSHAPVLTVEETQYF.

This clone was recorded a few times. V and J are TRBV28 and TRBJ2-7; D gene unclear. This CDR3 has 14 amino acids. CDR1 and CDR2 (germline): MDHEN, SYDVKM. Deletions cut 6 bases from V and 6 bases from J, with 18 bases between. CDR3 DNA: TGTGCCAGCAGCCGCCCCACGGGTAGTGTCGAGCAGTACTTC. It translates to CASSRPTGSVEQYF.

The chain uses TRBV5-1 and TRBJ1-4, with a possible D match to TRBD1 (5 bases). This CDR3 has 15 residues. Germline CDR1 SGHRS, CDR2 YFSETQ. Trimming cost V 1 base and J 6 bases, with 13 bases left between them. The CDR3 loop is CASSLRAGSDEKLFF. The CDR3, as DNA: TGCGCCAGCAGCTTGCGGGCAGGGTCGGATGAAAAACTGTTTTTT.

The V gene is TRBV7-3, the J gene TRBJ2-3; 8 nucleotides agree with TRBD2. The CDR3 is 17 residues long. J lost 4 bases, V lost 5 bases, and 14 bases had no gene match. Germline V CDR1 and CDR2: SGHTA, FQGTGA. The CDR3 region has the DNA TGTGCCAGCAGCCCGGTCGGGTCGCGGGAGGAGGCAGATACGCAGTATTTT. Translating gives CASSPVGSREEADTQYF. The variable domain in full, completed from reference TRBV7-3 and TRBJ2-3, reads GAGVSQTPSNKVTEKGKYVELRCDPISGHTALYWYRQSLGQGPEFLIYFQGTGAADDSGLPNDRFFAVRPEGSVSTLKIQRTERGDSAVYLCASSPVGSREEADTQYFGPGTRLTVL.

The chain joins TRBV30 to TRBJ1-5; D not resolved. CDR3 size: 15 residues. Looked up from germline, CDR1 is GTSNPN and CDR2 is SVGIG (reference sequence). Trimming left V 5 bases short and J 0 bases short, with 14 bases between. The CDR3 spells CAWGHGPFSNQPQHF. CDR3 bases: TGTGCCTGGGGCCATGGGCCTTTTAGCAATCAGCCCCAGCATTTT.

CDR3 sequence reads: CASSLGPSNQPQHF. DNA for the CDR3: TGTGCCAGCAGCTTGGGGCCAAGCAATCAGCCCCAGCATTTT. The gene calls are TRBV7-2 and TRBJ1-5, with D maybe TRBD1 (5 bases). Germline assignment: CDR1 SGHTA and CDR2 FQGNSA. The V end was cut by 3 bases, the J end by 1 base, with 7 bases between. This CDR3 has 14 amino acids.

The chain uses TRBV11-3 and TRBJ2-1; 10 bases are shared with TRBD2. This CDR3 is 16 amino acids long. Unmatched junction bases numbered 10, after V lost 3 bases and J lost 8 bases. The germline V gene encodes CDR1 SGHNT and CDR2 YENEEA. CDR3 in DNA: TGTGCCAGCAGCTTGGAGCGGGGGGGCCTCATGGATGAGCAGTTCTTC. Translation: CASSLERGGLMDEQFF.

This chain links TRBV7-6 with TRBJ1-2, with 9 bases lining up with TRBD1. The germline V gene encodes CDR1 SGHVS and CDR2 FNYEAQ. J lost 4 bases, V lost 1 base, and 4 bases had no gene match. The CDR3 extends over 15 amino acids. As DNA, the CDR3 is TGTGCCAGCAGCTTAGGCCCGGGACAGGGCTATGGCTACACCTTC. It encodes CASSLGPGQGYGYTF.

The chain couples TRBV7-3 to TRBJ2-3; D unresolved. Germline CDR1 SGHTA, CDR2 FQGTGA. CDR3 length equals 15 residues. V shed 0 bases and J shed 4 bases, with 11 bases lying between them. CDR3 region: CASSLTRSRPDTQYF. CDR3 in DNA: TGTGCCAGCAGCTTAACGAGGTCACGGCCAGATACGCAGTATTTT.